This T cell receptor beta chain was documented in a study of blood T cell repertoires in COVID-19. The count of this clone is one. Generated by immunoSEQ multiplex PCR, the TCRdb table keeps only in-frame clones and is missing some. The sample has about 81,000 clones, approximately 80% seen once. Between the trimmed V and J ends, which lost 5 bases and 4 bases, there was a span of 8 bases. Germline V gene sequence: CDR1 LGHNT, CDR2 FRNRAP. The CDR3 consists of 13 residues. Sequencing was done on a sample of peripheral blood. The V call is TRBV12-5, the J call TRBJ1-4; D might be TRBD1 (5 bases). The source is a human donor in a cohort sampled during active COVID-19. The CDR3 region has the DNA TGTGCTAGTGGTCCCCAGGGTAATGAAAAACTGTTTTTT. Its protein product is CASGPQGNEKLFF.